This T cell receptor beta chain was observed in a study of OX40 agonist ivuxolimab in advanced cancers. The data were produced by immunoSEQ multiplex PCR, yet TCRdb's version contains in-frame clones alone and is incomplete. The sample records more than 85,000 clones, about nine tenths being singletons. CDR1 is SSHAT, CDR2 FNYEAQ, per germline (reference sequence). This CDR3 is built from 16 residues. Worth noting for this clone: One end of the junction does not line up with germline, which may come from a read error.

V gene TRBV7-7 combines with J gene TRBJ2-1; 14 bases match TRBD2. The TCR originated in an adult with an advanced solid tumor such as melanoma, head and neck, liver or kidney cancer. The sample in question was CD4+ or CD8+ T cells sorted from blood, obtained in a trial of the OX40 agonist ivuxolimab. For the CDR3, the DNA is TGTGCTAGCAGCCTGGGACTAGCGGGAGAGGTGAATGAGCAGTTCTTC. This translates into CASSLGLAGEVNEQFF.